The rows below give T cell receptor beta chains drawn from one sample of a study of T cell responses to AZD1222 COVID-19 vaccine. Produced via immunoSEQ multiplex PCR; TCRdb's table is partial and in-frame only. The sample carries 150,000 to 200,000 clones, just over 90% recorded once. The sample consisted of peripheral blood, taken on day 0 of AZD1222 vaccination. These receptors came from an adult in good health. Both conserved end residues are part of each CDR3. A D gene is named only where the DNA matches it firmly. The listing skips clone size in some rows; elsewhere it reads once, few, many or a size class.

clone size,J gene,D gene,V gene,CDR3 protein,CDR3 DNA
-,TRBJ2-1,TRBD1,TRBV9,CASRRTGSSYNEQFF,TGTGCCAGCAGAAGGACAGGGAGCTCCTACAATGAGCAGTTCTTC
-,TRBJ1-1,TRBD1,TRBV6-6,CASSYSGTGKPAEAFF,TGTGCCAGCAGTTATTCCGGGACAGGGAAGCCCGCTGAAGCTTTCTTT
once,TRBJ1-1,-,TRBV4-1,CASSQPDRNTEAFF,TGCGCCAGCAGCCAACCTGACAGGAACACTGAAGCTTTCTTT
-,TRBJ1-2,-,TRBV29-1,CSVEGGQGNGYTF,TGCAGCGTTGAGGGTGGGCAGGGAAATGGCTACACCTTC
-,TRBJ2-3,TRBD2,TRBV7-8,CASSWQKNGGRRGTDTQYF,TGTGCCAGCAGCTGGCAAAAGAATGGCGGGAGGAGGGGCACAGATACGCAGTATTTT
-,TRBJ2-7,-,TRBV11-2,CASSLARFRYEQYF,TGTGCCAGCAGCTTGGCCAGGTTCCGTTACGAGCAGTACTTC
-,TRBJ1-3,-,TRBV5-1,CASTWGGGNSGNTIYF,TGCGCCAGCACGTGGGGAGGAGGAAACTCTGGAAACACCATATATTTT
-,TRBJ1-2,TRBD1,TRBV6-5,CASSYSGQGNYGYTF,TGTGCCAGCAGTTACTCGGGACAGGGGAACTATGGCTACACCTTC
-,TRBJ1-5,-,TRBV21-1,CASSKSQAGNQPQHF,TGTGCCAGCAGCAAGTCACAGGCGGGCAATCAGCCCCAGCATTTT
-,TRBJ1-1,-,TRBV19,CATISRGDTEAFF,TGTGCCACCATCTCTCGGGGGGACACTGAAGCTTTCTTT
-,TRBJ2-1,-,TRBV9,CASSVVPQGSSYNEQFF,TGTGCCAGCAGCGTAGTCCCTCAGGGAAGCTCCTACAATGAGCAGTTCTTC
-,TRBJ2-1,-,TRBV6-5,CASSYTRADYNEQFF,TGTGCCAGCAGTTATACCCGAGCAGATTACAATGAGCAGTTCTTC
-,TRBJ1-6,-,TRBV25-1,CASSELGEIALHF,TGTGCCAGCAGTGAACTCGGGGAGATTGCCCTCCACTTT
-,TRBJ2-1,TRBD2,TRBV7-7,CASSLGLAGGGGNEQFF,TGTGCCAGCAGCTTAGGACTAGCGGGAGGAGGTGGTAATGAGCAGTTCTTC
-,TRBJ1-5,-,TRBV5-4,CASSLAQNNQPQHF,TGTGCCAGCAGCTTGGCGCAGAACAATCAGCCCCAGCATTTT
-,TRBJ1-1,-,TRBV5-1,CASSLSRNTEAFF,TGCGCCAGCAGCTTGTCCAGGAACACTGAAGCTTTCTTT
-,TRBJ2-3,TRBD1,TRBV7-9,CASSPPDRDTQYF,TGTGCCAGCAGCCCCCCGGACAGGGATACGCAGTATTTT
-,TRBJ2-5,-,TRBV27,CASSPTPPDRLPQETQYF,TGTGCCAGCAGTCCCACCCCCCCCGACAGGTTACCCCAAGAGACCCAGTACTTC
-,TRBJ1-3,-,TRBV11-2,CASSSPSGTYSGNTIYF,TGTGCCAGCAGCTCTCCTTCCGGCACCTACTCTGGAAACACCATATATTTT
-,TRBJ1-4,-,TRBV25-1,CASSDQDGWEKLFF,TGTGCCAGCAGTGACCAAGATGGCTGGGAAAAACTGTTTTTT
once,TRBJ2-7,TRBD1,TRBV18,CASSPRQGAYEQYF,TGTGCCAGCTCACCACGACAGGGAGCCTACGAGCAGTACTTC
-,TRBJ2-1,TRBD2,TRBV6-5,CASSYDAGVKNEQFF,TGTGCCAGCAGTTACGACGCGGGAGTAAAGAATGAGCAGTTCTTC
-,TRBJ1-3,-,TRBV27,CASSLSWGNTIYF,TGTGCCAGCAGTTTATCTTGGGGAAACACCATATATTTT
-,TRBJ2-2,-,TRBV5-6,CASSPLVGELFF,TGTGCCAGCAGCCCCCTTGTGGGGGAGCTGTTTTTT
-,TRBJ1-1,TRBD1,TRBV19,CASSIGQGTPEAFF,TGTGCCAGTAGTATCGGACAGGGAACCCCTGAAGCTTTCTTT
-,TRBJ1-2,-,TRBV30,CAWSPQAYTF,TGTGCCTGGAGTCCTCAGGCGTACACCTTC
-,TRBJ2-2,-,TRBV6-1,CAIGGTVNTGELFF,TGTGCCATAGGGGGGACGGTGAACACCGGGGAGCTGTTTTTT
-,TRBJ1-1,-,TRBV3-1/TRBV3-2,CASRTDQNTEAFF,TGTGCCAGCAGGACAGACCAAAACACTGAAGCTTTCTTT
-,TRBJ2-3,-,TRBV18,CASSPGRLDTQYF,TGTGCCAGCTCACCAGGCCGGTTGGATACGCAGTATTTT
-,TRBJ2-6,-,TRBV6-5,CASEDRHSGANVLTF,TGTGCCAGCGAGGACAGACACTCTGGGGCCAACGTCCTGACTTTC
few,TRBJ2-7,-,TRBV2,CASSILGPYEQYF,TGTGCCAGCTCCATCCTCGGACCCTACGAGCAGTACTTC
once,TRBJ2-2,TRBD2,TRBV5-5,CASSSGLAGADTGELFF,TGTGCCAGCAGCTCAGGACTAGCGGGAGCGGACACCGGGGAGCTGTTTTTT
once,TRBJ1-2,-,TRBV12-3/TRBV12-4,CASSLISGLGYTF,TGTGCCAGCAGTTTAATCTCCGGCCTTGGCTACACCTTC
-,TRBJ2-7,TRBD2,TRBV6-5,CASSHRLAGHYEQYF,TGTGCCAGCAGTCACCGACTAGCGGGACACTACGAGCAGTACTTC
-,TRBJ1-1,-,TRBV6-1,CASSEAGFTGAFF,TGTGCCAGCAGTGAAGCGGGTTTCACTGGAGCTTTCTTT
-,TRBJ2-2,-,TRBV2,CASSRGQFGTGELFF,TGTGCCAGCAGTAGAGGGCAGTTTGGCACCGGGGAGCTGTTTTTT
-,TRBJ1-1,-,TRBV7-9,CASSSGWIFEAFF,TGTGCCAGCAGCTCCGGATGGATCTTTGAAGCTTTCTTT
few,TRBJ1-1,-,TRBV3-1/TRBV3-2,CASTQGRGVNTEAFF,TGTGCCAGCACCCAAGGAAGGGGGGTGAACACTGAAGCTTTCTTT
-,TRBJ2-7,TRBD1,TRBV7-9,CASSSRDSLSPTYEQYF,TGTGCCAGCAGCTCCCGGGACAGTCTATCACCAACCTACGAGCAGTACTTC
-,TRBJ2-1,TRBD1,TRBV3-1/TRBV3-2,CASSHRDRGRNEQFF,TGTGCCAGCAGCCACCGGGACAGGGGTCGGAATGAGCAGTTCTTC
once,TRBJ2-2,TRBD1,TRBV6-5,CASSYSTGGFGELFF,TGTGCCAGCAGTTATTCCACAGGGGGCTTCGGGGAGCTGTTTTTT
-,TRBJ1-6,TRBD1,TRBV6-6,CASSYGDRASPLHF,TGTGCCAGCAGTTACGGGGACAGGGCCTCACCCCTCCACTTT
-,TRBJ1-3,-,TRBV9,CASSVEVTPGNTIYF,TGTGCCAGCAGCGTAGAAGTGACACCCGGAAACACCATATATTTT
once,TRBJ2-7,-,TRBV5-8,CASSLGPRSAYEQYF,TGTGCCAGCAGCTTGGGTCCGAGGTCAGCCTACGAGCAGTACTTC
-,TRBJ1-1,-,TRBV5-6,CASSRLNTEAFF,TGTGCCAGCAGCAGACTGAACACTGAAGCTTTCTTT
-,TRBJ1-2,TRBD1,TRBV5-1,CASSLGDRRQNGYTF,TGCGCCAGCAGCTTGGGGGACAGGCGGCAGAATGGCTACACCTTC
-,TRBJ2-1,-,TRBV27,CASSPLENLEQFF,TGTGCCAGCAGTCCACTAGAAAACTTAGAGCAGTTCTTC
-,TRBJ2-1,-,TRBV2,CASSGTGGNEQFF,TGTGCCAGCAGTGGGACTGGGGGAAATGAGCAGTTCTTC
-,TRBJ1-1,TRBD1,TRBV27,CASSPRGQVNTEAFF,TGTGCCAGCAGTCCCCGGGGACAGGTCAACACTGAAGCTTTCTTT